The 15 T cell receptor beta chains listed next were all sequenced from one sample in a study of T cells in tuberculosis (dated by TCRdb to 2016 to 2019). The library was produced with the immunoSEQ multiplex PCR assay. TCRdb obtained this table from immuneACCESS and retained in-frame rearrangements with V and J assigned. These tables miss some clones; where compared with another copy, unresolved V genes account for less than half of the shortfall, and the remainder is unexplained. The sample table contains tens of thousands of clones; only one count was recorded for roughly nine tenths of them. The ten largest clones represent roughly a sixth of the sample. Specimen: PBMCs. These TCRs come from a donor aged 10-35 years with latent tuberculosis or without tuberculosis infection. Some clones in this sample may be carry-over from other donors' samples.

The chain joins TRBV7-2 to TRBJ1-1, with 8 bases fitting TRBD1. Germline CDR1 and CDR2: SGHTA and FQGNSA. The J segment lost 5 bases and the V segment lost 5 bases, leaving 4 bases of the junction unmatched. The CDR3 covers 13 residues. The CDR3 sequence is CASSTTGGTEAFF. CDR3 coding DNA: TGTGCCAGCAGCACCACAGGGGGGACTGAAGCTTTCTTT.

The rearrangement links TRBV7-9 to TRBJ1-4; TRBD1 aligns across 9 bases. CDR1 and CDR2 (germline): SEHNR, FQNEAQ (reference sequence). The trim removed 5 bases at V and 10 bases at J, leaving 8 bases unmatched. This CDR3 has 14 residues. The CDR3 protein is CASSTGQGYAKLFF. The DNA of the CDR3 is TGTGCCAGCAGCACCGGACAGGGGTATGCAAAACTGTTTTTT.

V gene TRBV29-1 combines with J gene TRBJ1-5; no definite D call. CDR1 is SQVTM, CDR2 ANQGSEA, per germline. Trimming shortened V by 5 bases and J by 3 bases, and 11 bases separated the two germline ends. The CDR3 length is 13 residues. CDR3 protein: CSVLGANNQPQHF. Here the CDR3 DNA reads TGCAGCGTTCTAGGAGCGAACAATCAGCCCCAGCATTTT. Filled out from reference TRBV29-1 and TRBJ1-5, the complete variable domain reads SAVISQKPSRDICQRGTSLTIQCQVDSQVTMMFWYRQQPGQSLTLIATANQGSEATYESGFVIDKFPISRPNLTFSTLTVSNMSPEDSSIYLCSVLGANNQPQHFGDGTRLSIL.

The J gene is TRBJ2-1, the V gene TRBV7-8; 11 nucleotides align to TRBD2. This CDR3 contains 16 residues. The V segment lost 8 bases and the J segment 4 bases; nucleotides outside the gene matches: 10. In germline, CDR1 is SGHVS, CDR2 FQNEAQ. The CDR3 nucleotides are TGTGCCAGCTTTAGCGGGAGGGCCTCTCTTTACAATGAGCAGTTCTTC. It specifies CASFSGRASLYNEQFF. Filled out from reference TRBV7-8 and TRBJ2-1, the complete variable domain reads GAGVSQSPRYKVAKRGQDVALRCDPISGHVSLFWYQQALGQGPEFLTYFQNEAQLDKSGLPSDRFFAERPEGSVSTLKIQRTQQEDSAVYLCASFSGRASLYNEQFFGPGTRLTVL.

The rearrangement joins TRBV6-5 to TRBJ1-1, with 12 bases fitting TRBD1. CDR3 length: 15 residues. Germline CDR1 reads MNHEY; CDR2 reads SVGAGI. With 8 bases clipped from V and 0 bases from J, the junction kept 4 bases outside the gene matches. The CDR3 coding sequence is TGTGCCAGCCGGGACAGGGGGCAAATGAACACTGAAGCTTTCTTT. Translating it yields CASRDRGQMNTEAFF.

The genes are TRBV7-2 and TRBJ1-1, with 7 bases matching TRBD1. The germline gives CDR1 SGHTA, CDR2 FQGNSA. The V gene end was trimmed by 0 bases and the J gene end by 6 bases; junction bases not matched to a gene: 1. This CDR3 is built from 13 residues. The CDR3 DNA follows: TGTGCCAGCAGCTTAGCAGGGGGCTCTGAAGCTTTCTTT. Encoded protein: CASSLAGGSEAFF.

V is TRBV12-5 and J is TRBJ2-7, with 7 bases identical to TRBD1. The CDR3 has 16 amino acids. Per germline, CDR1 LGHNT and CDR2 FRNRAP. Trimming cost V 4 bases and J 3 bases; bases outside gene matches: 12. In nucleotides, the CDR3 is TGTGCTAGTGGTTGGGGGTTCGGACAGGCATTCTACGAGCAGTACTTC. This sequence encodes CASGWGFGQAFYEQYF.

This clone has just a few counts. The V call is TRBV6-6, the J call TRBJ1-2; D call uncertain. CDR3 size: 14 residues. Germline V CDR1 and CDR2: MNHNY, SVGAGI (reference sequence). Trimming cost V 0 bases and J 5 bases, with 10 bases left between them. CDR3 DNA: TGTGCCAGCAGTTACTCGATGGGAGGGTATGGCTACACCTTC. Its translation: CASSYSMGGYGYTF.

The V call is TRBV5-1, the J call TRBJ2-1, with D maybe TRBD2 (6 bases). V was pared by 2 bases and J by 6 bases, with 12 bases between. Germline V gene lookup returns CDR1 SGHRS and CDR2 YFSETQ. The CDR3 covers 14 residues. This chain's CDR3 is CASSFRDSLNEQFF. CDR3 sequence (DNA): TGCGCCAGCAGCTTCCGGGACTCACTCAATGAGCAGTTCTTC. The entire variable domain, with the rest obtained from reference TRBV5-1 and TRBJ2-1, is as follows: KAGVTQTPRYLIKTRGQQVTLSCSPISGHRSVSWYQQTPGQGLQFLFEYFSETQRNKGNFPGRFSGRQFSNSRSEMNVSTLELGDSALYLCASSFRDSLNEQFFGPGTRLTVL.

The rearrangement joins TRBV15 to TRBJ1-2, with D unclear. V was cut by 6 bases and J by 2 bases, with 13 bases left in between. Germline CDR1 LNHNV, CDR2 YYDKDF (reference sequence). The CDR3 spans 14 residues. The CDR3 spells CATSVSRLNYGYTF. The CDR3, as DNA: TGTGCCACCAGTGTCAGCAGGCTAAACTATGGCTACACCTTC. The entire variable domain, with the rest obtained from reference TRBV15 and TRBJ1-2, is as follows: DAMVIQNPRYQVTQFGKPVTLSCSQTLNHNVMYWYQQKSSQAPKLLFHYYDKDFNNEADTPDNFQSRRPNTSFCFLDIRSPGLGDTAMYLCATSVSRLNYGYTFGSGTRLTVV.

The chain employs TRBV7-9 and TRBJ1-2; D unresolved. V lost 5 bases and J lost 0, with 19 bases in between. The germline V gene has CDR1 SEHNR and CDR2 FQNEAQ (reference sequence). CDR3 length: 17 residues. The DNA for the CDR3 is TGTGCCAGCAGCACCCTGGGAGTTTCAGAAGCTAACTATGGCTACACCTTC. As protein: CASSTLGVSEANYGYTF. The variable domain in full, completed from reference TRBV7-9 and TRBJ1-2, reads DTGVSQNPRHKITKRGQNVTFRCDPISEHNRLYWYRQTLGQGPEFLTYFQNEAQLEKSRLLSDRFSAERPKGSFSTLEIQRTEQGDSAMYLCASSTLGVSEANYGYTFGSGTRLTVV.

The chain is built from TRBV25-1 and TRBJ1-1, with D tentatively TRBD1 (6 bases). The CDR3 runs 16 residues. Germline V gene sequence: CDR1 MGHDK, CDR2 SYGVNS. The ends were cut back, 3 bases at V and 6 bases at J, with 20 bases in the middle. The CDR3 DNA follows: TGTGCCAGCAGTGAGTTAGGTTGGCAGGGGATCGCTGAAGCTTTCTTT. It codes for CASSELGWQGIAEAFF.

This chain joins TRBV2 and TRBJ2-2, with 12 nucleotides matching TRBD2. Germline V gene lookup returns CDR1 SNHLY and CDR2 FYNNEI. The CDR3 loop spans 17 amino acids. V lost 4 bases and J lost 0; bases outside the gene matches: 3. The CDR3 DNA reads as TGTGCCAGCAGTGCCAGACTAGCGGGAGCGAACACCGGGGAGCTGTTTTTT. Translated, it gives CASSARLAGANTGELFF.

The chain combines TRBV6-1 with TRBJ1-1; a weak D match, TRBD1 (6 bases). Germline CDR1 MNHNS, CDR2 SASEGT. This CDR3 comprises 15 residues. Trimming stripped 6 bases from V and 1 base from J, with 15 bases between. The CDR3 nucleotides are TGTGCCAGCAGCAGGGGATTAATTTGGAACACTGAAGCTTTCTTT. Translated, it gives CASSRGLIWNTEAFF.

In its sample, this clone was seen a few times. The genes are TRBV10-1 and TRBJ1-2; D gene unclear. V lost 4 bases and J lost 4, with 13 bases in between. The CDR3 is made up of 14 amino acids. Germline CDR1 is WNHNN and CDR2 is SYGVQD (reference sequence). This CDR3 reads CASSVGRHAYGYTF. The CDR3 DNA reads TGCGCCAGCAGTGTCGGTAGACACGCCTATGGCTACACCTTC.